These 5 T cell receptor beta chains originate from one sample sequenced in a study of post-analysis software for immune sequencing data. Built from TCR beta cDNA, the libraries had unique molecular identifiers in them. TCRdb reanalysed the PCR reads using MiXCR and keeps one entry per CDR3 protein. This sample carries about 430,000 distinct CDR3 sequences, approximately 39% of them seen once, and the ten largest clones take around 8%. No antigen has been identified for these receptors. Findings and limits, study-wide: There were five or six TRBV segments more frequent in patients than controls, and TRBV5-6, TRBV5-1 and TRBV20-1 were among them.

Material for sequencing was blood. Receptor source: a girl aged 2 to 9 with multiple sclerosis.

V gene TRBV11-2 combines with J gene TRBJ2-1, with D unclear. CDR3 length equals 11 residues. V dropped 3 bases and J dropped 8 bases, with 5 bases sitting between them. CDR1 SGHAT and CDR2 FQNNGV come from the germline V gene. The CDR3 coding sequence is TGTGCCAGCAGCTTTAGCTATGAGCAGTTCTTC. Protein: CASSFSYEQFF. Using reference TRBV11-2 and TRBJ2-1 for the parts outside the CDR3, the full variable domain is EAGVAQSPRYKIIEKRQSVAFWCNPISGHATLYWYQQILGQGPKLLIQFQNNGVVDDSQLPKDRFSAERLKGVDSTLKIQPAKLEDSAVYLCASSFSYEQFFGPGTRLTVL.

The genes are TRBV5-1 and TRBJ2-1; TRBD1 matches at 7 bases. Germline V lookup: CDR1 SGHRS, CDR2 YFSETQ. The CDR3 contains 12 residues. V shed 4 bases, J shed 8 bases, and the junction held 3 bases outside the gene matches. The CDR3 coding sequence is TGCGCCAGCAGCGCAGACAGGGATGAGCAGTTCTTC. Protein: CASSADRDEQFF.

The V gene is TRBV28, the J gene TRBJ2-4; D perhaps matches TRBD1 (6 bases). TRBJ2-7 explains the end of the DNA better; the J call may be wrong. The CDR3 length is 14 residues. Germline lookup yields CDR1 MDHEN and CDR2 SYDVKM. CDR3 DNA: TGTGCCAGCAGTCACAGGGATCCTTTCTACGAGCAGTACTTC. Protein: CASSHRDPFYEQYF.

This sequence joins TRBV4-1 and TRBJ1-2; D may be TRBD1 (6 bases). Germline-derived CDR1 and CDR2 are MGHRA and YSYEKL. This CDR3 contains 14 residues. The ends were cut back, 0 bases at V and 4 bases at J, with 9 bases in the middle. In nucleotides, the CDR3 is TGCGCCAGCAGCCAAGAACAGGGTGTCTATGGCTACACCTTC. It translates to CASSQEQGVYGYTF.

The gene calls are TRBV10-3 and TRBJ1-1; 7 bases fit TRBD1. Trimming removed 6 bases from V and 1 base from J; junction bases left unmatched: 2. In germline, CDR1 is ENHRY, CDR2 SYGVKD. This CDR3 contains 13 residues. CDR3 residues: CAISDRANTEAFF. CDR3 nucleotides: TGTGCCATCAGCGACAGGGCGAACACTGAAGCTTTCTTT.